The 10 T cell receptor beta chains in this list originate from one sample, sequenced in a study of cytomegalovirus exposure and HLA in healthy donors (dated 2017 in TCRdb). Receptor libraries were prepared by the immunoSEQ multiplex PCR assay. For the multiplex PCR, a mixture combining 60 forward primers for TCR Vbeta segments and 13 reverse primers for TCR Jbeta segments was used. TCRdb took over this immuneACCESS table, retaining in-frame rearrangements with V and J assigned. Such tables are incomplete; in checked studies, under half of the missing clones stem from an unresolved V gene, and the remainder is unexplained. The table for this sample lists 95,000 to 150,000 clones; around 80% of them were counted only once. Of the sample, around 1.5% falls within the top ten clones. The source material was PBMCs. All receptors come from a woman aged 18 to 35 in good health and CMV-seronegative.

This chain joins TRBV5-8 and TRBJ2-5, with 9 bases lining up with TRBD2. The germline CDR1 and CDR2 sequences are SGHTS and YDEGEE. V dropped 5 bases and J dropped 8; count of bases not matched to a gene: 19. This CDR3 has 17 residues. The CDR3 DNA sequence: TGTGCCAGCAGAACGACACCCCTGACTAGCGGTCGGCAAACCCAGTACTTC. Amino acids: CASRTTPLTSGRQTQYF.

This clone was detected only a few times. The chain uses TRBV6-5 and TRBJ2-7, with 12 nucleotides matching TRBD1. The CDR3 is 15 amino acids. Germline-derived CDR1 and CDR2 are MNHEY and SVGAGI. The V and J ends lost 5 bases and 6 bases, in that order; junction bases with no gene match: 8. The CDR3 DNA reads TGTGCCAGCAGTAGCCGGGACAGGGGGCCGGTCGAGCAGTACTTC. It codes for CASSSRDRGPVEQYF.

The CDR3 DNA reads as TGTGCCAGCAGAGGGGGGGTAAATGGAGACAATGAGCAGTTCTTC. It encodes CASRGGVNGDNEQFF. This rearrangement joins TRBV4-2 to TRBJ2-1, with D possibly being TRBD2 (7 bases). The CDR3 is 15 amino acids. Germline assignment: CDR1 LGHNA and CDR2 YNFKEQ. Trimming shortened V by 6 bases and J by 5 bases, and 17 bases separated the two germline ends.

This clone has a handful of counts. The chain's CDR3 is CASSYSNRGNTEAFF. The CDR3 nucleotides are TGTGCCAGCAGTTACTCGAACAGGGGGAACACTGAAGCTTTCTTT. This sequence joins TRBV6-5 and TRBJ1-1; 7 bases fit TRBD1. V was clipped by 0 bases and J by 1 base; unmatched bases: 2. Per the germline V gene, CDR1 is MNHEY and CDR2 is SVGAGI. The CDR3 length is 15 residues.

The chain combines TRBV10-3 with TRBJ2-7, with a tentative D call TRBD2 (5 bases). Trimming left V 6 bases short and J 6 bases short, with 15 bases between. This CDR3 has 13 residues. CDR1 and CDR2 (germline): ENHRY, SYGVKD. The CDR3: CAISSGGSREQYF. CDR3 nucleotide sequence: TGTGCCATCAGCAGCGGAGGTTCGCGCGAGCAGTACTTC.

V gene TRBV7-6 combines with J gene TRBJ2-3, with 11 nucleotides matching TRBD2. The V segment lost 0 bases and the J segment 2 bases; nucleotides outside the gene matches: 7. CDR1 and CDR2 (germline): SGHVS, FNYEAQ. The CDR3 is 18 amino acids. CDR3 in DNA: TGTGCCAGCAGCTTAGCACCTCTAGCGGGGGGACCCACAGATACGCAGTATTTT. Translated: CASSLAPLAGGPTDTQYF.

The rearrangement links TRBV12-5 to TRBJ2-4; 13 nucleotides agree with TRBD2. J was trimmed by 6 bases and V by 5 bases; bases with no gene match: 7. The CDR3 is 16 residues long. Germline V lookup: CDR1 LGHNT, CDR2 FRNRAP. CDR3 bases: TGTGCTAGTGGTCCCCGGACTAGCGGGGGCCTAAACATTCAGTACTTC. Translated, it gives CASGPRTSGGLNIQYF.

V is TRBV5-1 and J is TRBJ1-1; 8 nucleotides match TRBD1. Germline CDR1 is SGHRS and CDR2 is YFSETQ. The CDR3 covers 15 residues. J was trimmed by 4 bases and V by 1 base; bases with no gene match: 6. CDR3 bases: TGCGCCAGCAGCTTGCCAGGGGGCGGGGGCACTGAAGCTTTCTTT. This encodes CASSLPGGGGTEAFF. Full variable domain (rest looked up from reference TRBV5-1 and TRBJ1-1): KAGVTQTPRYLIKTRGQQVTLSCSPISGHRSVSWYQQTPGQGLQFLFEYFSETQRNKGNFPGRFSGRQFSNSRSEMNVSTLELGDSALYLCASSLPGGGGTEAFFGQGTRLTVV.

The chain employs TRBV9 and TRBJ1-1, with 7 bases matching TRBD1. J lost 4 bases, V lost 4 bases, and 7 bases had no gene match. The CDR3 contains 14 residues. Germline CDR1 and CDR2: SGDLS and YYNGEE. The CDR3 reads CASSFLDRTTEAFF. The DNA of the CDR3 is TGTGCCAGCAGCTTCTTGGACAGGACCACTGAAGCTTTCTTT.

The chain recombines TRBV23-1 with TRBJ2-2; no clear D gene. TRBV23-1 is annotated as an ORF whose role is uncertain. The CDR3 is 15 residues long. The V end was cut by 6 bases, the J end by 1 base, with 12 bases between. This CDR3 is CASRPVQRNTGELFF. The CDR3 DNA is TGCGCCAGCAGACCGGTACAGAGGAACACCGGGGAGCTGTTTTTT.